The rows below give T cell receptor beta chains drawn from one sample of a study of early T cells in non-severe SARS-CoV-2 infection. Each CDR3 protein is one row after TCRdb ran MiXCR on the 5' RACE reads. The sample has 75,000 to 90,000 distinct CDR3 sequences, around 5.6% seen once. Sequencing was carried out using whole blood. These receptors were taken from an adult who was a healthcare worker with PCR-confirmed SARS-CoV-2 infection or an uninfected control (not recorded which). Each CDR3 is given with its conserved first and last residue. A D gene is named only where the DNA matches it firmly. Some rows mark clone size as missing; the rest say once, few, many or name a class of expanded clone.

v_call	d_call	clone_size	cdr3_length	j_call	cdr3_nt	cdr3_aa
TRBV5-1	NA	medium-sized	14	TRBJ1-1	TGCGCCAGCAGCTTGGGGACAGTGAACACTGAAGCTTTCTTT	CASSLGTVNTEAFF
TRBV19	TRBD1	many	16	TRBJ2-5	TGTGCCAGTAGTCGGGCTAGAAGACAGGGACAAGAGACCCAGTACTTC	CASSRARRQGQETQYF
TRBV5-1	TRBD2	many	15	TRBJ2-5	TGCGCCAGCAGCTTGGGACAGCGGGGGCAAGAGACCCAGTACTTC	CASSLGQRGQETQYF
TRBV7-6	TRBD2	few	15	TRBJ2-5	TGTGCCAGCACCCTCCGGGCTAGCGGCCAAGAGACCCAGTACTTC	CASTLRASGQETQYF
TRBV18	NA	many	15	TRBJ2-3	TGTGCCAGCTCACCACCGCAGGGTAGCACAGATACGCAGTATTTT	CASSPPQGSTDTQYF
TRBV3-1	NA	NA	15	TRBJ1-2	TGTGCCAGCAGCCCCCGGCCGGGCGTTAACTATGGCTACACCTTC	CASSPRPGVNYGYTF
TRBV6-2/TRBV6-3	TRBD1	NA	18	TRBJ1-5	TGTGCCAGCAGTTACGGCCCCGTAGCAGGGGGAGGCAATCAGCCCCAGCATTTT	CASSYGPVAGGGNQPQHF
TRBV29-1	TRBD1	few	12	TRBJ1-5	TGCAGCGCTGGACAGGGAAATCAGCCCCAGCATTTT	CSAGQGNQPQHF
TRBV30	TRBD1	many	12	TRBJ1-1	TGTGCCTGGAATAGGGGGCACACTGAAGCTTTCTTT	CAWNRGHTEAFF
TRBV20-1	NA	many	14	TRBJ1-4	TGCAGTGCAAGAGGGGCCAGCTCGAATGAAAAACTGTTTTTT	CSARGASSNEKLFF
TRBV6-1	NA	many	15	TRBJ1-1	TGTGCCAGCAGTGAAAGAGGGGGGATGAACACTGAAGCTTTCTTT	CASSERGGMNTEAFF
TRBV7-9	TRBD1	many	13	TRBJ1-2	TGTGCCAGCAGCTTAGGGACAGGCTATGGCTACACCTTC	CASSLGTGYGYTF
TRBV29-1	TRBD1	many	12	TRBJ2-5	TGCAGCGTCAGGACAGGCCAAGAGACCCAGTACTTC	CSVRTGQETQYF
TRBV6-6	TRBD1	many	15	TRBJ1-6	TGTGCCAGCAGTGACCGGGACAGCTATAATTCACCCCTCCACTTT	CASSDRDSYNSPLHF
TRBV20-1	NA	NA	12	TRBJ1-2	TGCAGTGCTAGTCGGATACGCTATGGCTACACCTTC	CSASRIRYGYTF
TRBV12-3/TRBV12-4	NA	many	15	TRBJ2-3	TGTGCCAGCAGTTTCTACCGATCACGGGCAGATACGCAGTATTTT	CASSFYRSRADTQYF
TRBV15	TRBD1	NA	15	TRBJ1-2	TGTGCCACCACCGAAGACAGGGGGCGAAACGATGGCTACACCTTC	CATTEDRGRNDGYTF
TRBV29-1	NA	NA	14	TRBJ1-2	TGCAGCGTTGTGGAGGGGAGGGCGAACTATGGCTACACCTTC	CSVVEGRANYGYTF
TRBV7-2	NA	many	15	TRBJ2-5	TGTGCCAGCAGCTTTCAACAGGGCACACAAGAGACCCAGTACTTC	CASSFQQGTQETQYF
TRBV6-1	NA	once	14	TRBJ2-4	TGTGCCAGCAGTATTGGGGAACCGAAAAACATTCAGTACTTC	CASSIGEPKNIQYF
TRBV6-1	TRBD1	once	15	TRBJ2-7	TGTGCCAGCCAAAGCCGGACAGGGAGCTCCTACGAGCAGTACTTC	CASQSRTGSSYEQYF
TRBV25-1	NA	few	16	TRBJ1-2	TGTGCCAGCAGTGAATTAAAAGAGGAAGCTAACTATGGCTACACCTTC	CASSELKEEANYGYTF
TRBV20-1	NA	NA	14	TRBJ1-3	TGCAGTGCTAGAGTGGGGGGCGGCGGAAACACCATATATTTT	CSARVGGGGNTIYF
TRBV7-9	NA	NA	13	TRBJ1-2	TGTGCCAGCAGCTTACGGGACTTCTATGGCTACACCTTC	CASSLRDFYGYTF
TRBV6-6	TRBD1	few	15	TRBJ1-5	TGTGCCAGCAGATACGACAGGGCTGGCAATCAGCCCCAGCATTTT	CASRYDRAGNQPQHF
TRBV28	TRBD1	many	14	TRBJ2-5	TGTGCCAGCAGAACCGGGACAGAACAAGAGACCCAGTACTTC	CASRTGTEQETQYF
TRBV12-3/TRBV12-4	TRBD1	many	15	TRBJ2-4	TGTGCCAGCAGTTACGAAGGGACAGTGAAAAACATTCAGTACTTC	CASSYEGTVKNIQYF
TRBV7-2	NA	NA	13	TRBJ2-3	TGTGCCAGCAGCTTAGGTCTCACAGATACGCAGTATTTT	CASSLGLTDTQYF
TRBV11-2	NA	many	16	TRBJ1-2	TGTGCCAGCAGCTTGCCCGCCCTGATCCCCAACTATGGCTACACCTTC	CASSLPALIPNYGYTF
TRBV7-6	NA	many	12	TRBJ2-7	TGTGCCAGCAGCTTAGGGCCTAACGAGCAGTACTTC	CASSLGPNEQYF
TRBV7-8	NA	many	14	TRBJ2-2	TGTGCCAGCAGCTTTGACAAGAACACCGGGGAGCTGTTTTTT	CASSFDKNTGELFF
TRBV29-1	NA	many	15	TRBJ2-2	TGCAGCGCCGTTGGCAGGGGTCCGAACACCGGGGAGCTGTTTTTT	CSAVGRGPNTGELFF
TRBV5-5	TRBD1	NA	14	TRBJ2-7	TGTGCCAGCAGCTTTTCACAGGGGGCGATCGAGCAGTACTTC	CASSFSQGAIEQYF
TRBV20-1	NA	NA	14	TRBJ2-5	TGCAGTGTAGAACAGGCTAGCCGCCAAGAGACCCAGTACTTC	CSVEQASRQETQYF
TRBV29-1	TRBD1	many	13	TRBJ2-7	TGCAGCGTAGGACAGGGGGATCGCTACGAGCAGTACTTC	CSVGQGDRYEQYF
TRBV28	TRBD2	few	15	TRBJ2-7	TGTGCCAGCACACCGACTAGCGGGGGGACCTACGAGCAGTACTTC	CASTPTSGGTYEQYF
TRBV20-1	TRBD1	many	15	TRBJ1-5	TGCAGTGCTAGACCGGGACAGGGTATTTATCAGCCCCAGCATTTT	CSARPGQGIYQPQHF
TRBV7-9	NA	many	14	TRBJ2-7	TGTGCCAGCAGCTCAGAGCGATCCGGAGACGAGCAGTACTTC	CASSSERSGDEQYF
TRBV7-9	NA	few	16	TRBJ2-1	TGTGCCAGCAGCCCTAGACCCGGGGGGCTAGGCAATGAGCAGTTCTTC	CASSPRPGGLGNEQFF
TRBV4-2	NA	many	16	TRBJ2-2	TGTGCCAGCAGCCAAGTCGGGGGGCCTTACACCGGGGAGCTGTTTTTT	CASSQVGGPYTGELFF
TRBV6-5	NA	NA	15	TRBJ2-2	TGTGCCAGCAGTTACGGTATAGGGAACACCGGGGAGCTGTTTTTT	CASSYGIGNTGELFF
TRBV12-3/TRBV12-4	TRBD1	NA	15	TRBJ2-6	TGTGCCAGCAGTCTAAGAAGGGGGCGGGTCGACGTCCTGACTTTC	CASSLRRGRVDVLTF
TRBV12-3/TRBV12-4	NA	many	14	TRBJ1-5	TGTGCCAGCAGTACCGGGGGGCATGGACAGCCCCAGCATTTT	CASSTGGHGQPQHF
TRBV6-6	NA	few	14	TRBJ2-1	TGTGCCAGCAGTACAACTGCGGTAGGGGATGAGCAGTTCTTC	CASSTTAVGDEQFF
TRBV20-1	NA	many	12	TRBJ2-7	TGCAGTGCCCTTCGGGGGGCCTTGGAGCAGTACTTC	CSALRGALEQYF